Below are 20 T cell receptor beta chains sequenced from a single sample in a study. TCRdb passed the 5' RACE reads through MiXCR, listing each CDR3 protein once. The sample has around 33,000 distinct CDR3 sequences; roughly 25% are singletons. Sequencing was performed on memory CD4+ T cells sorted from blood. The subset was: memory CD4+ T cells, CD4+CD45RO+CD25-. The receptors here all came from a female donor with breast cancer.

V gene TRBV27 combines with J gene TRBJ2-7; TRBD2 is a possible D gene (6 bases). Germline values: CDR1 MNHEY, CDR2 SMNVEV (reference sequence). Between the trimmed V and J ends, which lost 5 bases and 6 bases, there was a span of 8 bases. This CDR3 has 11 residues. CDR3 sequence reads: CASSGGSEQYF. The CDR3 nucleotides read TGTGCCAGCAGTGGAGGGAGCGAGCAGTACTTC.

The chain couples TRBV6-1 to TRBJ2-7; TRBD1 matches 9 bases. Per germline, CDR1 MNHNS and CDR2 SASEGT. The V segment lost 8 bases and the J segment 2 bases; nucleotides outside the gene matches: 13. The CDR3 consists of 16 residues. The CDR3 here is CASGPTGQGTPYEQYF. Here the CDR3 DNA reads TGTGCCAGCGGTCCAACCGGACAGGGGACACCCTACGAGCAGTACTTC.

This clonotype has more than one count but fewer than ten. The chain uses TRBV12-5 and TRBJ2-2; 10 bases are a match to TRBD1. The CDR3 totals 14 residues. Germline V gene data show CDR1 as LGHNT and CDR2 as FRNRAP. Losses at the gene ends were 5 bases for V and 5 bases for J; bases not matched to a gene: 2. Written as DNA, the CDR3 is TGTGCTAGTGGTCTGGGACAGGGGACCGGGGAGCTGTTTTTT. Translation: CASGLGQGTGELFF.

The genes are TRBV28 and TRBJ2-7, with a weak D call TRBD1 (6 bases). The V end lost 5 bases, the J end lost 6 bases, and 17 bases lay between the germline ends. The CDR3 consists of 14 residues. Germline lookup yields CDR1 MDHEN and CDR2 SYDVKM. Here the CDR3 reads CASSPSPGTLEQYF. The CDR3 nucleotides read TGTGCCAGCAGTCCCAGCCCCGGGACACTCGAGCAGTACTTC.

The chain employs TRBV12-3 or TRBV12-4 and TRBJ1-1; D is unresolved. This CDR3 is built from 13 residues. Trimming pared 2 bases from V and 5 bases from J, leaving 9 bases between. DNA of the CDR3: TGTGCCAGCAGTTTACGGTTGTGGACTGAAGCTTTCTTT. Its protein product is CASSLRLWTEAFF.

The V gene is TRBV12-3 or TRBV12-4, the J gene TRBJ2-5; D call uncertain. V shed 7 bases and J shed 1 base, with 10 bases lying between them. The CDR3 runs 13 residues. CDR3 protein: CASTLSSQETQYF. The CDR3 DNA reads TGTGCCAGCACCCTTAGTAGCCAAGAGACCCAGTACTTC.

This clonotype was found a few times. The J gene is TRBJ2-7, the V gene TRBV6-2 or TRBV6-3, with TRBD2 matching 8 bases. The germline CDR1 and CDR2 sequences are MNHEY and SVGEGT. The CDR3 spans 12 residues. V was pared by 6 bases and J by 5 bases, with 3 bases of the junction left unmatched. The CDR3 protein is CASSGRVNEQYF. CDR3 in DNA: TGTGCCAGCAGCGGGAGGGTAAACGAGCAGTACTTC.

The chain couples TRBV9 to TRBJ2-3, with TRBD2 identical over 8 bases. V lost 0 bases to trimming and J lost 0 bases; unmatched junction nucleotides: 0. The CDR3 spans 15 residues. The germline CDR1 and CDR2 sequences are SGDLS and YYNGEE. The CDR3 DNA reads as TGTGCCAGCAGCGTAGCGGGGGGGAGCACAGATACGCAGTATTTT. Its translation is CASSVAGGSTDTQYF.

This sequence joins TRBV6-5 and TRBJ1-1; D is possibly TRBD1 (6 bases). V was trimmed by 0 bases and J by 6 bases, leaving 17 bases between them. Germline V gene sequence: CDR1 MNHEY, CDR2 SVGAGI. The CDR3 extends over 16 amino acids. As DNA, the CDR3 is TGTGCCAGCAGTTACTCGAATGTCAGGGGTTGGGCTGAAGCTTTCTTT. Protein: CASSYSNVRGWAEAFF.

Comment on this clonotype: A much larger clone differs by one base, so this may be a read error. The genes are TRBV4-1 and TRBJ2-1, with no clear D. The CDR3 has 14 residues. CDR1 and CDR2 (germline): MGHRA, YSYEKL. V was pared by 4 bases and J by 9 bases, with 16 bases between. This chain's CDR3 is CASSLDNGQIEQFF. CDR3 nucleotide sequence: TGCGCCAGCAGCCTAGATAACGGCCAGATTGAGCAGTTCTTC.

This clonotype was seen repeatedly, ten times or more. This chain uses TRBV27 with TRBJ1-4, with 8 bases lining up with TRBD1. In germline, CDR1 is MNHEY, CDR2 SMNVEV (reference sequence). V was clipped by 4 bases and J by 8 bases; unmatched bases: 6. The CDR3 is made up of 14 amino acids. The CDR3: CASSSDRGGEKLFF. DNA of the CDR3: TGTGCCAGCAGTTCCGACAGGGGAGGCGAAAAACTGTTTTTT.

About this clonotype itself: This sequence may be a read error, since a much larger clone differs from it by one base. The chain joins TRBV4-1 to TRBJ2-7; D gene ambiguous. The germline V gene has CDR1 MGHRA and CDR2 YSYEKL. The CDR3 contains 14 residues. V lost 2 bases and J lost 2, with 10 bases in between. DNA for the CDR3: TGCGCCAGCAGCCAATCCGCGGTCCCCTACGAGCAGTACTTC. Protein: CASSQSAVPYEQYF.

J is TRBJ2-2 and V is TRBV2; either TRBD1 or TRBD2 may fit D (5 bases each). CDR3 length: 14 residues. V lost 7 bases, J lost 3 bases, and 12 bases lay in between. CDR1 is SNHLY and CDR2 is FYNNEI in the germline V gene. CDR3 protein: CASTGGTDTGELFF. CDR3 bases: TGTGCCAGCACCGGTGGGACGGACACCGGGGAGCTGTTTTTT.

CDR3 protein: CASSAEYMGREGYTF. The CDR3 coding sequence is TGTGCCAGCAGCGCAGAGTACATGGGGAGAGAGGGCTACACCTTC. V gene TRBV9 combines with J gene TRBJ1-2, with D hard to call. The germline V gene has CDR1 SGDLS and CDR2 YYNGEE. Trimming stripped 3 bases from V and 8 bases from J, with 20 bases between. The CDR3 totals 15 residues.

A few counts support this clonotype. The V gene is TRBV4-1, the J gene TRBJ1-1; TRBD1 matches at 7 bases. Losses at the gene ends were 5 bases for V and 1 base for J; bases not matched to a gene: 4. The germline CDR1 and CDR2 sequences are MGHRA and YSYEKL. The CDR3 sequence is 14 residues long. The CDR3 reads CASSTRTGNTEAFF. The CDR3 nucleotides read TGCGCCAGCAGCACGCGGACAGGGAACACTGAAGCTTTCTTT.

V usage is TRBV4-1 and J usage is TRBJ2-7, with no clear D. Trimming took 8 bases from V and 4 from J, leaving 18 bases between them. The CDR3 is 14 residues long. The germline gives CDR1 MGHRA, CDR2 YSYEKL. The CDR3 reads CASQPVRGGYEQYF. CDR3 coding DNA: TGCGCCAGCCAGCCGGTTCGAGGTGGTTACGAGCAGTACTTC.

This clonotype was recorded a few times. The chain uses TRBV7-8 and TRBJ1-2, with a weak D call TRBD1 (6 bases). Trimming removed 8 bases at V and 2 bases at J, with 15 bases between. This CDR3 contains 14 residues. From germline, CDR1 is SGHVS and CDR2 FQNEAQ. The CDR3 bases are TGTGCCAGCGGATACCGGGACACCAACTATGGCTACACCTTC. This translates into CASGYRDTNYGYTF.

The table lists this clonotype with many counts. This chain connects TRBV6-5 to TRBJ1-6; 9 nucleotides match TRBD1. V lost 6 bases to trimming and J lost 9 bases; unmatched junction nucleotides: 6. CDR1 MNHEY and CDR2 SVGAGI come from the germline V gene. The CDR3 totals 14 residues. This CDR3 is CASRPGQGGSPLHF. In nucleotides, the CDR3 is TGTGCCAGCAGGCCGGGACAGGGCGGTTCACCCCTCCACTTT.

V and J are TRBV7-9 and TRBJ2-7; 8 positions match TRBD1. The CDR3 loop spans 14 amino acids. CDR1 and CDR2 from the germline V gene are SEHNR and FQNEAQ (reference sequence). The ends lost 5 bases at V and 3 bases at J; junction bases unmatched: 6. This CDR3 reads CASSTNRGVYEQYF. The DNA of the CDR3 is TGTGCCAGCAGCACAAACAGGGGGGTCTACGAGCAGTACTTC.

The chain is built from TRBV5-1 and TRBJ2-7; TRBD1 matches at 10 bases. The CDR3 extends over 14 amino acids. Trimming cost V 3 bases and J 3 bases; bases outside gene matches: 3. The germline V gene has CDR1 SGHRS and CDR2 YFSETQ. The CDR3 region has the DNA TGCGCCAGCAGCTCACGGGACAGGGGCTACGAGCAGTACTTC. Residues: CASSSRDRGYEQYF.